This T cell receptor beta chain was documented in a study of pediatric ulcerative colitis. On the study more broadly: Fewer than 10 patients showed pancolitis and two showed left-sided colitis.

Produced via immunoSEQ multiplex PCR; TCRdb's table is partial and in-frame only. Of roughly 64,000 clones in the sample, 86% were seen once. The V gene lost 6 bases and the J gene lost 7 bases, with 7 bases spanning the gap. The CDR3 covers 11 residues. From germline, CDR1 is SNHLY and CDR2 FYNNEI. This clone was found a few times. This clonotype originated in a boy aged 10-17 years with severe ulcerative colitis. The sequencing sample was made of blood. The chain combines TRBV2 with TRBJ1-3; weak D call: TRBD1 (6 bases). The CDR3 bases are TGTGCCAGCAGCCAGGGGAACACCATATATTTT. It yields the protein CASSQGNTIYF.